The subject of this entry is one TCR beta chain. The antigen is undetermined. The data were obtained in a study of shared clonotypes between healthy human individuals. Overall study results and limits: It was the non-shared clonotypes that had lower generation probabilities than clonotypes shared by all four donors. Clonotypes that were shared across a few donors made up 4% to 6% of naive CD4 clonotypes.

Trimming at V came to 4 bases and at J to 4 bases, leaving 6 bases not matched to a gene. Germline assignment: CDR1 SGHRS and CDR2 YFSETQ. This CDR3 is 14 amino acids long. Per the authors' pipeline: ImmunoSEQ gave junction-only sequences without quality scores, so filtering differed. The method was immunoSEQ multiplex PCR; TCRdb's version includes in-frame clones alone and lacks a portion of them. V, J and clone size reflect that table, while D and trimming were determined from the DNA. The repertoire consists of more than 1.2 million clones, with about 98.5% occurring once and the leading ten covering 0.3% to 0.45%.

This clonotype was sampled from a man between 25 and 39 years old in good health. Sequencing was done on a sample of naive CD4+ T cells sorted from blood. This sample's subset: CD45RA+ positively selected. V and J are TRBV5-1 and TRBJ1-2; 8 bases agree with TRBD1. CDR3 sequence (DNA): TGCGCCAGCAGCGGACAGGGTGAGGGCTATGGCTACACCTTC. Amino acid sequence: CASSGQGEGYGYTF.